Presented here are 5 T cell receptor beta chains from one specimen sequenced in a study of Tregs in tolerant kidney transplant recipients. Assay: immunoSEQ multiplex PCR; the TCRdb copy retains only in-frame clones and omits some. Among 40,000 to 50,000 clones listed, roughly 89% were seen once. Sequencing was done on a sample of Tregs from blood. All receptors derive from a human donor in good health.

V usage is TRBV5-4 and J usage is TRBJ1-5; D might be TRBD1 (5 bases). V was cut by 0 bases and J by 4 bases, with 5 bases left in between. Germline CDR1 is SGHNT and CDR2 is YYREEE (reference sequence). The CDR3 is made up of 13 amino acids. The CDR3 reads CASSLDRNQPQHF. The CDR3, as DNA: TGTGCCAGCAGCTTGGACAGGAATCAGCCCCAGCATTTT.

The genes are TRBV6-1 and TRBJ1-2; D not resolved. There are 13 residues in the CDR3. Trimming took off 5 bases at V and 7 bases at J, with 14 bases between the two ends. In germline, CDR1 is MNHNS, CDR2 SASEGT. The CDR3 reads CASSRTLGSGYTF. DNA of the CDR3: TGTGCCAGCAGTCGCACACTGGGGAGTGGCTACACCTTC.

The genes are TRBV7-9 and TRBJ1-4; D uncertain. V was shortened by 1 base and J by 7 bases, with 13 bases between the two germline ends. The CDR3 is 15 amino acids. Germline CDR1 reads SEHNR; CDR2 reads FQNEAQ (reference sequence). Here the CDR3 reads CASSLGSTPTEKLFF. DNA for the CDR3: TGTGCCAGCAGCTTAGGTAGCACCCCCACTGAAAAACTGTTTTTT.

The chain combines TRBV7-2 with TRBJ2-7; TRBD2 matches at 8 bases. Trimming took 2 bases from V and 3 from J; bases not matched to a gene: 6. CDR1 is SGHTA, CDR2 FQGNSA, per germline. The CDR3 is 15 residues long. This CDR3 is CASSLWASGFYEQYF. The CDR3 nucleotides read TGTGCCAGCAGCTTATGGGCTAGCGGGTTCTACGAGCAGTACTTC.

The V call is TRBV30, the J call TRBJ2-2, with D maybe TRBD1 (7 bases). Per germline, CDR1 GTSNPN and CDR2 SVGIG (reference sequence). CDR3 length equals 15 residues. V lost 0 bases and J 8 bases, leaving 16 bases between the germline ends. The CDR3 DNA follows: TGTGCCTGGAGTGTCTGGGACAGCGCGGGGGGGGAGCTGTTTTTT. This codes for CAWSVWDSAGGELFF.